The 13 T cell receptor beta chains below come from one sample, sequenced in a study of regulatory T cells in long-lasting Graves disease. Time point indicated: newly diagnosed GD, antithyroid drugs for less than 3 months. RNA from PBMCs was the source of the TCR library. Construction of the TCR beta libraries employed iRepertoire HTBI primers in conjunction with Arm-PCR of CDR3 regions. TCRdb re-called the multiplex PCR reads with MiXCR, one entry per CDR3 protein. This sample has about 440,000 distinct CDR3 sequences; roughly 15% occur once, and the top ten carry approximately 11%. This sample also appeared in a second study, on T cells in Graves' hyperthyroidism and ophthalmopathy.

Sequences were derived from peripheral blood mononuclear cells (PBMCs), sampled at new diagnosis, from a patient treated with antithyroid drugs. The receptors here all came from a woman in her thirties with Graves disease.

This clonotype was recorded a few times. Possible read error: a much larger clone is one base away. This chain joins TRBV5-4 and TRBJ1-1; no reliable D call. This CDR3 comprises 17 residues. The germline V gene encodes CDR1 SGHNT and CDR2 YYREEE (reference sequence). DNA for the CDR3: TGTGCCAGCAGGAAACCCGGGAGTCAGGAAGGGAACACTGAAGCTCTCTTT. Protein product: CASRKPGSQEGNTEALF. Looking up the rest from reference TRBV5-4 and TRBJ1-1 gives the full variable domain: ETGVTQSPTHLIKTRGQQVTLRCSSQSGHNTVSWYQQALGQGPQFIFQYYREEENGRGNFPPRFSGLQFPNYSSELNVNALELDDSALYLCASRKPGSQEGNTEALFGQGTRLTVV.

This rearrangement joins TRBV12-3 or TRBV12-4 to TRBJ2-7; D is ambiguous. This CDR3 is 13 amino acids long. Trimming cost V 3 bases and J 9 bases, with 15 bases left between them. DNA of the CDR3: TGTGCCAGCAGTTTGGGTCCTCGATTAGTGCAGTACTTC. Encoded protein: CASSLGPRLVQYF.

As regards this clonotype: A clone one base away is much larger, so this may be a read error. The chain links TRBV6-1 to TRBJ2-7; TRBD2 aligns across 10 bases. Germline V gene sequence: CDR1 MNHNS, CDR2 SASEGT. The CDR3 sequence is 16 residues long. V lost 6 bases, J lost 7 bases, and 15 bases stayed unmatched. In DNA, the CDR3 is TGTGCCAGCAGCCGTACCGGGACTAGCGCCTACAATGAGCAGTACTTC. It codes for CASSRTGTSAYNEQYF.

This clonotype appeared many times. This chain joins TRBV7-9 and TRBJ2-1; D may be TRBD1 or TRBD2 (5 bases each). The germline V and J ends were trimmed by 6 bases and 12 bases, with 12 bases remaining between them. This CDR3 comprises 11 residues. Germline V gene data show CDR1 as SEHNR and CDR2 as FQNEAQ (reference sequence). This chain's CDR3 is CASSPGTSQFF. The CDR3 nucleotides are TGTGCCAGCAGTCCCGGGACCTCGCAGTTCTTC.

CDR3 DNA sequence: TGTGCCAGCAGTTTGCAGAGCACCGGGGAGCTGTTTTTT. Residues: CASSLQSTGELFF. The V and J genes are TRBV11-1 and TRBJ2-2, with D hard to call. The CDR3 consists of 13 residues. Germline CDR1 reads SGHAT; CDR2 reads FQDESV (reference sequence). The ends were cut back, 6 bases at V and 4 bases at J, with 9 bases in the middle.

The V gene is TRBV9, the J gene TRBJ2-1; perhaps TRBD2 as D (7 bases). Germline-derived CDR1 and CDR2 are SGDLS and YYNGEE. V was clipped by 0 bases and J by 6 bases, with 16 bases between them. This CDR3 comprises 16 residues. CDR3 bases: TGTGCCAGCAGCGTAGCTACGGGAGGAGGGGGCAATGAGCAGTTCTTC. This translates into CASSVATGGGGNEQFF.

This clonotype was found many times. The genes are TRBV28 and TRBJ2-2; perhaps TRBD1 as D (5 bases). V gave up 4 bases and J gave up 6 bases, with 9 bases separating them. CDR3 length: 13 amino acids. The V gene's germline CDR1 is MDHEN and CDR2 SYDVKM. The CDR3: CASSSRVPGELFF. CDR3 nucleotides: TGTGCCAGCAGTTCCAGGGTACCCGGGGAGCTGTTTTTT.

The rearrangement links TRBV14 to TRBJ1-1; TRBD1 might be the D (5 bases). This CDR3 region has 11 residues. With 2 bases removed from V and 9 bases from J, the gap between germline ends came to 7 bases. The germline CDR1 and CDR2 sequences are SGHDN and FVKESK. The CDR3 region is CASSQTGKAFF. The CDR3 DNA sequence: TGTGCCAGCAGCCAAACAGGAAAAGCTTTCTTT.

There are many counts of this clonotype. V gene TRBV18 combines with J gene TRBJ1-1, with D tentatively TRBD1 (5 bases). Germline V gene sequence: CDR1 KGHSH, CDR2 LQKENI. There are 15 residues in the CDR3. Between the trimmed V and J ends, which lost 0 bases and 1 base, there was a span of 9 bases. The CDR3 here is CASSPPPGTNTEAFF. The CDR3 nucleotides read TGTGCCAGCTCACCACCGCCCGGGACGAACACTGAAGCTTTCTTT.

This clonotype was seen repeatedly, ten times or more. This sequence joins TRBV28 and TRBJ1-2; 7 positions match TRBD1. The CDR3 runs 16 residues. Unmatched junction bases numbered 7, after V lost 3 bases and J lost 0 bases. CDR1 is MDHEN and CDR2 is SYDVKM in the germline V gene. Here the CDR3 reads CASSFLRDRANYGYTF. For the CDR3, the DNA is TGTGCCAGCAGTTTTCTCCGGGACAGAGCTAACTATGGCTACACCTTC.

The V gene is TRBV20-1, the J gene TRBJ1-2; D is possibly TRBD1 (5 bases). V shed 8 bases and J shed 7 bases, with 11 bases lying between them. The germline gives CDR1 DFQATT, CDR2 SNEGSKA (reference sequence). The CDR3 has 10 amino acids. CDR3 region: CSLTGVGYTF. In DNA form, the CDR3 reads TGCAGTCTAACAGGCGTTGGCTACACCTTC.

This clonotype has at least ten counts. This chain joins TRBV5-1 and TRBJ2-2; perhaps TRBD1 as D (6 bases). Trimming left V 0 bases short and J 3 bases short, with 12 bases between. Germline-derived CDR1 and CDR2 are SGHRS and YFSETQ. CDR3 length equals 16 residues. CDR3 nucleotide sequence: TGCGCCAGCAGCTTGGCACAGGGCCATGACACCGGGGAGCTGTTTTTT. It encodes CASSLAQGHDTGELFF.

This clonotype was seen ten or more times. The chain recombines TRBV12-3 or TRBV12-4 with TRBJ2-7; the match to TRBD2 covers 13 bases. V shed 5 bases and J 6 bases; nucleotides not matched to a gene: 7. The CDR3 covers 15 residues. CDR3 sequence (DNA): TGTGCCAGCAGTCTCTGGACTAGCGGGAGTCCCGAGCAGTACTTC. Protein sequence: CASSLWTSGSPEQYF.